This T cell receptor beta chain was profiled in a study of blood T cell repertoires in COVID-19. Study details: COVID-19 samples collected from the United States, Italy and Spain covered acute and convalescent phases. Sources were T cells, B-cell-depleted T cells, or PBMCs; the material itself was cDNA or gDNA.

Per the original methods: How many nucleated cells were present was estimated from reference gene primer amplification. Sequencing used immunoSEQ multiplex PCR; TCRdb keeps in-frame clones, though not all of them. From that table come the V and J calls and clone size; the DNA was used to work out D and trimming. This sample has under 130,000 clones, with roughly 84% found just once. A note on this clone: Other DNA sequences in the same sample also yield this CDR3.

V lost 2 bases and J 5 bases, leaving 9 bases between the germline ends. The CDR3 runs 14 residues. Germline V gene sequence: CDR1 ENHRY, CDR2 SYGVKD. This chain uses TRBV10-3 with TRBJ1-4; a weak D match, TRBD1 (6 bases). Material: peripheral blood. This TCR came from a human donor in a cohort sampled during active COVID-19. CDR3 sequence reads: CAISEGRGNEKLFF. The CDR3 DNA reads as TGTGCCATCAGTGAGGGCAGGGGAAATGAAAAACTGTTTTTT.